This TCR beta chain was recorded in a study of cytomegalovirus exposure and HLA in healthy donors. PCR primers comprised 60 Vbeta and 13 Jbeta primers. This table comes from immunoSEQ multiplex PCR, and its TCRdb copy is limited to in-frame clones, with some not included. Among about 52,000 clones listed, roughly 60% were seen once. V gave up 1 base and J gave up 1 base; unmatched junction bases: 4. CDR1 is SGHRS and CDR2 is YFSETQ in the germline V gene. The CDR3 is made up of 15 amino acids. The sequence was obtained from a human donor in good health. The chain carries TRBV5-1 and TRBJ2-7, with 8 bases aligning to TRBD2. The sample taken for sequencing was PBMCs. The CDR3 DNA is TGCGCCAGCAGCTTGTCGGCGGGGGGTTCCTACGAGCAGTACTTC. Its protein product is CASSLSAGGSYEQYF.